The clone carrying this TCR beta chain was counted only a few times. Germline V CDR1 and CDR2: SEHNR, FQNEAQ (reference sequence). Trimming pared 5 bases from V and 6 bases from J, leaving 16 bases between. The CDR3 spans 15 residues. This sample stems from a study of T cell repertoires in cytomegalovirus infection. A single record per CDR3 protein comes from TCRdb applying MiXCR to the reads. Of around 260,000 distinct CDR3 sequences listed, about 26% are singletons. The receptor was derived from a human donor in good health (CMV status not recorded). Some clones in this sample may be carry-over from other donors' samples. Sample: PBMCs. This sequence joins TRBV7-9 and TRBJ2-2; D call uncertain. CDR3 region: CASSLSHLQSGELFF. In DNA form, the CDR3 reads TGTGCCAGCAGCCTTAGCCACCTCCAATCCGGGGAGCTGTTTTTT. The full variable domain, with the rest looked up from reference TRBV7-9 and TRBJ2-2, is DTGVSQNPRHKITKRGQNVTFRCDPISEHNRLYWYRQTLGQGPEFLTYFQNEAQLEKSRLLSDRFSAERPKGSFSTLEIQRTEQGDSAMYLCASSLSHLQSGELFFGEGSRLTVL.